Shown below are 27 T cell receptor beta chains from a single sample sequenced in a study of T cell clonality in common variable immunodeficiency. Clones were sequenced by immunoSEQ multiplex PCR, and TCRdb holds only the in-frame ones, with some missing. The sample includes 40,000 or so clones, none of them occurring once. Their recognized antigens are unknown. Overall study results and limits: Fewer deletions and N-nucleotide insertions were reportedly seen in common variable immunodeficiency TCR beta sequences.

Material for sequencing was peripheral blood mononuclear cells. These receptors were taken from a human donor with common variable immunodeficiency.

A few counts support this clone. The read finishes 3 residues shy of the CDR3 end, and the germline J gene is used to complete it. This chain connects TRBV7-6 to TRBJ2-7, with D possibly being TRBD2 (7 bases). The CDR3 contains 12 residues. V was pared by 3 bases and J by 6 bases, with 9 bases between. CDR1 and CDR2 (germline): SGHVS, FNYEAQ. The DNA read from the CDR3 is TGTGCCAGCAGCTTGGGGGGGGCCGAG. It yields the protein CASSLGGAE. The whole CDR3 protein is CASSLGGAEQYF.

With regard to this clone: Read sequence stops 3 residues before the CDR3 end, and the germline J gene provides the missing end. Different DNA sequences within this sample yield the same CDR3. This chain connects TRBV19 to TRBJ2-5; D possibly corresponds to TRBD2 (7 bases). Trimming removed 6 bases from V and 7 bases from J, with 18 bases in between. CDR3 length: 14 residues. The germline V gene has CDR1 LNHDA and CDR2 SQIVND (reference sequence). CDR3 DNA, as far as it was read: TGTGCCAGTAGAGATACAGGGAGGGGAAGGACC. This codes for CASRDTGRGRT. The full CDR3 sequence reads CASRDTGRGRTQYF.

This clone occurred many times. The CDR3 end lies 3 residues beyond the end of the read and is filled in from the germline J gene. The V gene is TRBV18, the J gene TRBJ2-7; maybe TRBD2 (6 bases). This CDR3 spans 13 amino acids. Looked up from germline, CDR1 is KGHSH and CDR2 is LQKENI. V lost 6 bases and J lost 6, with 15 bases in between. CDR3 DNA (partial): TGTGCCAGCTCCCGGACTATGTATGTCGAG. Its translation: CASSRTMYVE. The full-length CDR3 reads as CASSRTMYVEQYF.

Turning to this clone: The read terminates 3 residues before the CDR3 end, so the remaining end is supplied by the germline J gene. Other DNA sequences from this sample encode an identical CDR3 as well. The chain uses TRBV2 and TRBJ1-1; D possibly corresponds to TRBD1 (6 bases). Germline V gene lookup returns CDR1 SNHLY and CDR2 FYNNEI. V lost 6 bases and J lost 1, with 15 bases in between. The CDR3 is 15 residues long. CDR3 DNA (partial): TGTGCCAGCAGCGAGCAGGGGCGGAGGAACACTGAA. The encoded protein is CASSEQGRRNTE. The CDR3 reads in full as CASSEQGRRNTEAFF.

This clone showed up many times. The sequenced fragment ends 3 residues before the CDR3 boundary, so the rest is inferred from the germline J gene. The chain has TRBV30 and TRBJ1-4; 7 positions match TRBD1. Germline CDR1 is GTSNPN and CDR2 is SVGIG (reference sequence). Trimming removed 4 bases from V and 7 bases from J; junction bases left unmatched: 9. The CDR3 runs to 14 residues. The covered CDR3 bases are TGTGCCTGGAAGGAACAGGGGAAAGGTGAAAAA. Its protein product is CAWKEQGKGEK. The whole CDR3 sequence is CAWKEQGKGEKLFF.

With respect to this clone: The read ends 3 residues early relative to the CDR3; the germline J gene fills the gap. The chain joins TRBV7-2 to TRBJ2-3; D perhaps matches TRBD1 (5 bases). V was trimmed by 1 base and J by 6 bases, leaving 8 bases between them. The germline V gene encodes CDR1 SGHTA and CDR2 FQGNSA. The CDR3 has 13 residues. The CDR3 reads CASSLGRADTQYF. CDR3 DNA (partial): TGTGCCAGCAGCTTAGGCAGGGCGGATACG.

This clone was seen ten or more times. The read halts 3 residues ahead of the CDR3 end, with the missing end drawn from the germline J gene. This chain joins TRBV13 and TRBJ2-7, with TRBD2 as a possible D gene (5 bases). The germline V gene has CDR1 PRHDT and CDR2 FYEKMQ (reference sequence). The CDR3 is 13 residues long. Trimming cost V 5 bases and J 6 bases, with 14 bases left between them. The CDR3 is CASSPKAGSEQYF. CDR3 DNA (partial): TGTGCCAGCAGCCCCAAGGCGGGCTCCGAG. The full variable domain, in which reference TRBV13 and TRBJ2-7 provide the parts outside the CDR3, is AAGVIQSPRHLIKEKRETATLKCYPIPRHDTVYWYQQGPGQDPQFLISFYEKMQSDKGSIPDRFSAQQFSDYHSELNMSSLELGDSALYFCASSPKAGSEQYFGPGTRLTVT.

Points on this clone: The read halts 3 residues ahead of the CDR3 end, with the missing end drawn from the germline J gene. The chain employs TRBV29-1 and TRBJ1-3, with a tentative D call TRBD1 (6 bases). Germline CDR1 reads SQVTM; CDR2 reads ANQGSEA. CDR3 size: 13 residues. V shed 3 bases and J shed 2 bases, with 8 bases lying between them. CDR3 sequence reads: CSVEAGAGNTIYF. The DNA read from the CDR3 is TGCAGCGTTGAGGCAGGGGCTGGAAACACC.

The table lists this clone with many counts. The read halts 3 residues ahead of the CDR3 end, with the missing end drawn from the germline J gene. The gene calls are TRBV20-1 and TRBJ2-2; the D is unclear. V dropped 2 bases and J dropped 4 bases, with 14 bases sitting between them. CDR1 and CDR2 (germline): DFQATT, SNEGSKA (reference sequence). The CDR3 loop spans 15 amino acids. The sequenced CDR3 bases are TGCAGTGCTAGACAAACGACTGCAACCACCGGGGAG. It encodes CSARQTTATTGE. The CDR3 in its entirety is CSARQTTATTGELFF.

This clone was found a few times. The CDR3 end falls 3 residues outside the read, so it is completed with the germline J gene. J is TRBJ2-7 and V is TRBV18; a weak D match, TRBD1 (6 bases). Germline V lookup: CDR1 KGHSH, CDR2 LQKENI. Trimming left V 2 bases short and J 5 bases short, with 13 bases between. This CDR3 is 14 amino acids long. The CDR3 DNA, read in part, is TGTGCCAGCTCACCATCGGCAGGGGTCGACGAG. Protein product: CASSPSAGVDE. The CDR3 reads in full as CASSPSAGVDEQYF.

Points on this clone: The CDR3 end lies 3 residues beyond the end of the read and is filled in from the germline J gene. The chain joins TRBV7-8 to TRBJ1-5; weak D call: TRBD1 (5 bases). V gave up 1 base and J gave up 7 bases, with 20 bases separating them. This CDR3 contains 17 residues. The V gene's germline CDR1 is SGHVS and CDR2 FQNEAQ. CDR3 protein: CASSLGLRVGDAQPQHF. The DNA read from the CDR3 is TGTGCCAGCAGCTTAGGACTCAGGGTAGGCGATGCCCAGCCC.

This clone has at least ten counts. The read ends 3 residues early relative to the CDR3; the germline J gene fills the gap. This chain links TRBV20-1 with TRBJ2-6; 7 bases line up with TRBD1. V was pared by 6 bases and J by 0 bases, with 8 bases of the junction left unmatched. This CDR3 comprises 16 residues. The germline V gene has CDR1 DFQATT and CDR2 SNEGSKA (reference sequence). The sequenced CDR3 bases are TGCAGTGCGTCTGGACAGGCCCTCTCTGGGGCCAACGTC. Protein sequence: CSASGQALSGANV. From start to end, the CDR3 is CSASGQALSGANVLTF.

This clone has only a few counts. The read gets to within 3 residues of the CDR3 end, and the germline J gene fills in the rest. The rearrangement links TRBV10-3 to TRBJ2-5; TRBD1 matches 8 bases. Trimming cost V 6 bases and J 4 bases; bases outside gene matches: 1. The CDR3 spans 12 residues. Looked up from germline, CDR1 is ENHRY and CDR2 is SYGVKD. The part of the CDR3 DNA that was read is TGTGCCATCAGCGACAGGGGAGAGACC. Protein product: CAISDRGET. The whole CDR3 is CAISDRGETQYF.

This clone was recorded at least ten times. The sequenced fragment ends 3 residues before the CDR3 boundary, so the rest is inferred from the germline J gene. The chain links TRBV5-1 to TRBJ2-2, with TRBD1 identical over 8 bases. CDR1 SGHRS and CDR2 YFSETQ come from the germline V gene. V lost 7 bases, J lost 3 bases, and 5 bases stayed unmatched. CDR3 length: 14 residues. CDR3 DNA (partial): TGCGCCAGCCTTGACAGGGGATACACCGGGGAG. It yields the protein CASLDRGYTGE. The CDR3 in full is CASLDRGYTGELFF.

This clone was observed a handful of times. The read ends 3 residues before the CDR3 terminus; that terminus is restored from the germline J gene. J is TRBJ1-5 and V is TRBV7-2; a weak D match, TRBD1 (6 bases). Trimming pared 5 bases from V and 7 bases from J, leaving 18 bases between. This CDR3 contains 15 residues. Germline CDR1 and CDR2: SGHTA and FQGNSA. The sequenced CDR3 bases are TGTGCCAGCAGCGCGGAGGACAGCCTCAGCCAGCCC. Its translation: CASSAEDSLSQP. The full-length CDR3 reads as CASSAEDSLSQPQHF.

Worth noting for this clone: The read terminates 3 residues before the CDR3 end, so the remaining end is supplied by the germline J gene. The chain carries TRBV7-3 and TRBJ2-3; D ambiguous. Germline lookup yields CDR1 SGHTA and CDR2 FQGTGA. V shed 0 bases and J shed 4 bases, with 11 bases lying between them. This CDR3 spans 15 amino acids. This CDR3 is CASSLTPEKADTQYF. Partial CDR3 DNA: TGTGCCAGCAGCTTAACGCCAGAAAAAGCAGATACG.

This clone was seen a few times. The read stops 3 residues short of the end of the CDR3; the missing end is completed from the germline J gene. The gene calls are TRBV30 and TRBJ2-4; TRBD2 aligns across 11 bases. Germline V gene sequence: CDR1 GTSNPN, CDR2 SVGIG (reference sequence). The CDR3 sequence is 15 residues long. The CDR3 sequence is CAWSRGLAGGRIQYF. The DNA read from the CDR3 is TGTGCCTGGAGCCGGGGGCTAGCGGGGGGAAGAATT.

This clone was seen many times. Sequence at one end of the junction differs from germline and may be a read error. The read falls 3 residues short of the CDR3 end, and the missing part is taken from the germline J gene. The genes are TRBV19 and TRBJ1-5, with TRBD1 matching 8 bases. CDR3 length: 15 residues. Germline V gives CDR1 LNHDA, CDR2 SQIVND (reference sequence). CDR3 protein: CASRIGTGSNQPQHF. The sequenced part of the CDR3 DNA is TGTGCCAGTAGGATAGGGACAGGTAGCAATCAGCCC.

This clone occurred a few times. Partial CDR3 DNA: TGTGCCAGTAGTATAGGAGGGGCAGATTTAGCCAAAAACATT. It translates to CASSIGGADLAKNI. The CDR3 reads in full as CASSIGGADLAKNIQYF. The gene calls are TRBV19 and TRBJ2-4; D might be TRBD1 or TRBD2, each matching 5 bases. The read finishes 3 residues shy of the CDR3 end, and the germline J gene is used to complete it. CDR1 is LNHDA and CDR2 is SQIVND in the germline V gene (reference sequence). The CDR3 is 17 amino acids. Trimming took 1 base from V and 0 from J, leaving 13 bases between them.

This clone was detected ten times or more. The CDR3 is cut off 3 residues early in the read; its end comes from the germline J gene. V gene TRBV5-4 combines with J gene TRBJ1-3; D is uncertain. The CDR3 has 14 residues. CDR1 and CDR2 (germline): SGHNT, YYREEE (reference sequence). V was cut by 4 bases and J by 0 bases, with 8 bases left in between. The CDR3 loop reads CASSPTISGNTIYF. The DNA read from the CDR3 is TGTGCCAGCAGCCCTACGATCTCTGGAAACACC.

This CDR3 is CASSLTSGGAETQYF. The CDR3 bases that were read are TGTGCCAGCAGCTTAACTAGCGGGGGGGCAGAGACC. This chain connects TRBV7-2 to TRBJ2-5; TRBD2 aligns across 13 bases. The sequenced fragment ends 3 residues before the CDR3 boundary, so the rest is inferred from the germline J gene. Germline CDR1 SGHTA, CDR2 FQGNSA. This CDR3 has 15 residues. The trim removed 2 bases at V and 4 bases at J, leaving 1 base unmatched.

The CDR3 DNA, read in part, is TGTGCCAGCAGCCGAGGGGGAGGGTTGGAGACC. It codes for CASSRGGGLET. The full CDR3 protein reads CASSRGGGLETQYF. The gene calls are TRBV7-8 and TRBJ2-5, with D tentatively TRBD2 (7 bases). The read ends 3 residues shy of where the CDR3 ends; the end is completed using the germline J gene. CDR1 and CDR2 from the germline V gene are SGHVS and FQNEAQ. The CDR3 has 14 residues. Trimming stripped 5 bases from V and 5 bases from J, with 15 bases between.

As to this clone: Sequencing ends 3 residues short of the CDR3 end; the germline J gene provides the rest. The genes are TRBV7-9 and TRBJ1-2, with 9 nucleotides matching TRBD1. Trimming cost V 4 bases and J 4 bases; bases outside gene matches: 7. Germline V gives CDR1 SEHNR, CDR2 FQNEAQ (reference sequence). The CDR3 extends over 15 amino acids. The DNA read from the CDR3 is TGTGCCAGCAGCTCTGAGGGGACAGGGAGCTATGGC. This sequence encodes CASSSEGTGSYG. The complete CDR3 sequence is CASSSEGTGSYGYTF.

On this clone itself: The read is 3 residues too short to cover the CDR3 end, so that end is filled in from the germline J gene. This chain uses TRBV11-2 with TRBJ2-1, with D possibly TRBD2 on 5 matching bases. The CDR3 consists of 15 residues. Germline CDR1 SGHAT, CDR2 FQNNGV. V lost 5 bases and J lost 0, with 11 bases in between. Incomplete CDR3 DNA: TGTGCCAGCAGCCGCCCGGGGTTCTCCTACAATGAG. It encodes CASSRPGFSYNE. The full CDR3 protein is CASSRPGFSYNEQFF.

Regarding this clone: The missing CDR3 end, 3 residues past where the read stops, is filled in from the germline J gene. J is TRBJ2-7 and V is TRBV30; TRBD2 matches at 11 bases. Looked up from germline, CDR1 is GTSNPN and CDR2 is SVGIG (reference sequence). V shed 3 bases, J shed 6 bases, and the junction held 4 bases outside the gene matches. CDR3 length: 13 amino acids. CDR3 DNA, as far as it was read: TGTGCCTGGAGCCTAGCGGGAGGAGGCGAG. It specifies CAWSLAGGGE. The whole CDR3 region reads CAWSLAGGGEQYF.

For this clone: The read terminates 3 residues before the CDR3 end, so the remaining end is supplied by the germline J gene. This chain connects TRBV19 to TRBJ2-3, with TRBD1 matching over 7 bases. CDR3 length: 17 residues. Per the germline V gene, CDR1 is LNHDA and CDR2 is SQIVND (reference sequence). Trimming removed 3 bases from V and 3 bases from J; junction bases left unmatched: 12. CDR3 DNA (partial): TGTGCCAGTAGTATCTGGGGATCCTCCAGGGGGACAGATACG. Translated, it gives CASSIWGSSRGTDT. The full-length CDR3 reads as CASSIWGSSRGTDTQYF.

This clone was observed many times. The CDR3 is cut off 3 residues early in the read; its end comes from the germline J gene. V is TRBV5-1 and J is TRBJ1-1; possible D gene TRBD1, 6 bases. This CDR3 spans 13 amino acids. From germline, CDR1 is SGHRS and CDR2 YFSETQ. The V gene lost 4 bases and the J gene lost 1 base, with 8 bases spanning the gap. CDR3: CASSVRGNTEAFF. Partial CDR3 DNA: TGCGCCAGCAGCGTCAGGGGGAACACTGAA.